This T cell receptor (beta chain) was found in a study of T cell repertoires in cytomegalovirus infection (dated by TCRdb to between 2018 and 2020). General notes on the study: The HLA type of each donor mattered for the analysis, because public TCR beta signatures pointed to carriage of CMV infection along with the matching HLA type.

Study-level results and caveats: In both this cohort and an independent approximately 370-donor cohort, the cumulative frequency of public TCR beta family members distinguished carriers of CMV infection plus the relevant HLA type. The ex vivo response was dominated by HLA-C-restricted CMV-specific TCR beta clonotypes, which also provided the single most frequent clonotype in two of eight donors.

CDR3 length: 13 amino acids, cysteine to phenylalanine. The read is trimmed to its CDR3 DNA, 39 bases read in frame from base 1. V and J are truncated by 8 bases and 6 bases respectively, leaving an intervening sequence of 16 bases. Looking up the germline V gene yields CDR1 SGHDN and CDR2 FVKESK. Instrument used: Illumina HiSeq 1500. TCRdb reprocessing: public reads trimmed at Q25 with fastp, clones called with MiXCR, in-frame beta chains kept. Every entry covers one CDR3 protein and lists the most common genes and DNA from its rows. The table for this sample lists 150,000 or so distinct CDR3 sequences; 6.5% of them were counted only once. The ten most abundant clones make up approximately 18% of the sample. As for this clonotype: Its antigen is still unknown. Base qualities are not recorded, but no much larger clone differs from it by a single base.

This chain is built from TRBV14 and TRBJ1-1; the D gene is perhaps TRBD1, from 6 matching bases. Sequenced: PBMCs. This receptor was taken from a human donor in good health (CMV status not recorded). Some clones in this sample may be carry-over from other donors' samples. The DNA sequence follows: TGTGCCAGCGTTAGTACAGGGAGTGCTGAAGCTTTCTTT. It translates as CASVSTGSAEAFF.